Given below is one TCR beta chain in context. The data stem from a study of blood T cell repertoires in COVID-19. Study overall: COVID-19 samples from acute and convalescent phases originated in the United States, Italy and Spain. In each case, the material was cDNA or gDNA derived from T cells, B-cell-depleted T cells, or PBMCs.

The CDR3 has 11 residues. Trimming took 8 bases from V and 2 from J, leaving 7 bases between them. Germline V gene sequence: CDR1 MNHEY, CDR2 SVGEGT. As handled by the study authors: Nucleated cell counts were estimated from reference gene primer amplification. Assay: immunoSEQ multiplex PCR; the TCRdb copy retains only in-frame clones and omits some. The V and J calls and the clone size are those of that table, but D and trimming were determined from the DNA. The data contain more than 200,000 clones, 88% of them singletons. The origin of this receptor is a man between 70 and 80 years old with acute or convalescent COVID-19. This chain connects TRBV6-2 or TRBV6-3 to TRBJ2-7; D call uncertain. Source material: peripheral blood. The CDR3 coding sequence is TGTGCCAGCCGCCTCGCCTACGAGCAGTACTTC. Translating it yields CASRLAYEQYF.